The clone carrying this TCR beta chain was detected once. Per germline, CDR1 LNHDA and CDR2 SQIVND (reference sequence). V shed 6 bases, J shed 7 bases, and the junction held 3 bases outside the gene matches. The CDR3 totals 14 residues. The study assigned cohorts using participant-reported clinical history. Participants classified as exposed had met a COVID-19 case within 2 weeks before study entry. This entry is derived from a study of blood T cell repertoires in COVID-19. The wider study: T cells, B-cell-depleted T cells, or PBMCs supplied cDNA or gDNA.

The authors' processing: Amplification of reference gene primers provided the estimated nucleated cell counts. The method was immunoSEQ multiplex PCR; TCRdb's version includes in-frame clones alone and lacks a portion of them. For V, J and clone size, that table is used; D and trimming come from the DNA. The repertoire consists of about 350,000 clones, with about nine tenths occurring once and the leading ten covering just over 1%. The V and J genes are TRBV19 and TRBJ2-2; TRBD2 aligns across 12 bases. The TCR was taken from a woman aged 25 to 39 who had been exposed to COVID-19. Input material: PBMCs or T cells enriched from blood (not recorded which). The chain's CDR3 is CASRGLAGLGELFF. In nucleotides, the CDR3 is TGTGCCAGTAGAGGACTAGCGGGACTCGGGGAGCTGTTTTTT.